Shown below are 5 T cell receptor beta chains from a single sample sequenced in a study of CD4 T cells in lung cancer. These receptors have no known antigen. Sequencing was performed with immunoSEQ multiplex PCR; in TCRdb, only in-frame clones are kept and a portion is missing. The sample consists of hundreds of clones, approximately 90% of them appearing once. Mutant 27-mer peptides stimulated the PBMCs for roughly 13 days before restimulation with peptide-pulsed autologous B cells. The sorted cells were live T cells secreting IFNgamma after restimulation with peptide-pulsed B cells. Sorted cells were expanded at limiting dilution, roughly 3 or 10 per well, for 14 to 20 days. The sequencing input was a CD4+ T cell line or clone grown in culture. The receptor source for this set is a woman aged 55 to 70 with non-small cell lung cancer. Some clones in this sample may be carry-over from other donors' samples.

This chain uses TRBV11-1 with TRBJ1-5; D not resolved. The CDR3 runs to 12 residues. Between the trimmed V and J ends, which lost 6 bases and 4 bases, there was a span of 7 bases. Germline V CDR1 and CDR2: SGHAT, FQDESV (reference sequence). CDR3 protein: CASSEGNQPQHF. CDR3 coding DNA: TGTGCCAGCAGTGAGGGAAATCAGCCCCAGCATTTT.

This chain links TRBV5-4 with TRBJ1-3; D perhaps matches TRBD1 (6 bases). This CDR3 contains 15 residues. Trimming cost V 4 bases and J 2 bases, with 13 bases left between them. From germline, CDR1 is SGHNT and CDR2 YYREEE (reference sequence). This CDR3 is CASSPDPGAGNTIYF. CDR3 DNA: TGTGCCAGCAGCCCGGACCCAGGGGCTGGAAACACCATATATTTT.

This clone has a single count. The V call is TRBV2, the J call TRBJ2-7; D is unclear. The V gene's germline CDR1 is SNHLY and CDR2 FYNNEI. The CDR3 spans 12 residues. V lost 4 bases and J lost 5, with 9 bases in between. The CDR3: CASSGQVNEQYF. The CDR3 DNA is TGTGCCAGCAGTGGCCAGGTGAACGAGCAGTACTTC.

This chain uses TRBV10-3 with TRBJ2-7, with 8 positions matching TRBD2. V shed 1 base and J 3 bases; nucleotides not matched to a gene: 8. Per the germline V gene, CDR1 is ENHRY and CDR2 is SYGVKD. CDR3 length: 16 amino acids. CDR3 nucleotides: TGTGCCATCAGTGAGTTGGTACTAGCGGTGGACTACGAGCAGTACTTC. It yields the protein CAISELVLAVDYEQYF.

V gene TRBV6-4 combines with J gene TRBJ2-3; 7 bases line up with TRBD1. CDR3 length equals 15 residues. V shed 0 bases, J shed 7 bases, and the junction held 7 bases outside the gene matches. Germline V lookup: CDR1 MRHNA, CDR2 SNTAGT. The CDR3: CASSDSGLGQYTQYF. DNA for the CDR3: TGTGCCAGCAGTGACTCAGGGTTGGGACAGTATACGCAGTATTTT.